This T cell receptor beta chain comes out of a study of cytomegalovirus exposure and HLA in healthy donors. Broader study findings: In a later analysis, productive TCRs from donors in an Asian-associated ancestry cluster reportedly carried fewer N-insertions than the cohort mean. Another analysis was done later, and it associated roughly 15,000 TCR beta sequences with HLA alleles at 0.05 false discovery rate.

The primer mix had 60 Vbeta and 13 Jbeta primers. Data came from immunoSEQ multiplex PCR; TCRdb stores just in-frame clones and leaves some out. The repertoire holds 150,000 to 200,000 clones, with approximately 80% as singletons. A word on this clone: Its specificity is unknown.

This CDR3 spans 15 amino acids. V lost 2 bases to trimming and J lost 4 bases, with 12 bases between them. CDR1 and CDR2 (germline): MNHEY, SVGAGI. This chain connects TRBV6-5 to TRBJ1-5, with D unresolved. Source material: PBMCs. This sequence was found in a woman in her forties or fifties in good health and CMV-seropositive. CDR3: CASSYNSGLNQPQHF. The CDR3 bases are TGTGCCAGCAGTTACAATTCGGGTTTAAATCAGCCCCAGCATTTT.